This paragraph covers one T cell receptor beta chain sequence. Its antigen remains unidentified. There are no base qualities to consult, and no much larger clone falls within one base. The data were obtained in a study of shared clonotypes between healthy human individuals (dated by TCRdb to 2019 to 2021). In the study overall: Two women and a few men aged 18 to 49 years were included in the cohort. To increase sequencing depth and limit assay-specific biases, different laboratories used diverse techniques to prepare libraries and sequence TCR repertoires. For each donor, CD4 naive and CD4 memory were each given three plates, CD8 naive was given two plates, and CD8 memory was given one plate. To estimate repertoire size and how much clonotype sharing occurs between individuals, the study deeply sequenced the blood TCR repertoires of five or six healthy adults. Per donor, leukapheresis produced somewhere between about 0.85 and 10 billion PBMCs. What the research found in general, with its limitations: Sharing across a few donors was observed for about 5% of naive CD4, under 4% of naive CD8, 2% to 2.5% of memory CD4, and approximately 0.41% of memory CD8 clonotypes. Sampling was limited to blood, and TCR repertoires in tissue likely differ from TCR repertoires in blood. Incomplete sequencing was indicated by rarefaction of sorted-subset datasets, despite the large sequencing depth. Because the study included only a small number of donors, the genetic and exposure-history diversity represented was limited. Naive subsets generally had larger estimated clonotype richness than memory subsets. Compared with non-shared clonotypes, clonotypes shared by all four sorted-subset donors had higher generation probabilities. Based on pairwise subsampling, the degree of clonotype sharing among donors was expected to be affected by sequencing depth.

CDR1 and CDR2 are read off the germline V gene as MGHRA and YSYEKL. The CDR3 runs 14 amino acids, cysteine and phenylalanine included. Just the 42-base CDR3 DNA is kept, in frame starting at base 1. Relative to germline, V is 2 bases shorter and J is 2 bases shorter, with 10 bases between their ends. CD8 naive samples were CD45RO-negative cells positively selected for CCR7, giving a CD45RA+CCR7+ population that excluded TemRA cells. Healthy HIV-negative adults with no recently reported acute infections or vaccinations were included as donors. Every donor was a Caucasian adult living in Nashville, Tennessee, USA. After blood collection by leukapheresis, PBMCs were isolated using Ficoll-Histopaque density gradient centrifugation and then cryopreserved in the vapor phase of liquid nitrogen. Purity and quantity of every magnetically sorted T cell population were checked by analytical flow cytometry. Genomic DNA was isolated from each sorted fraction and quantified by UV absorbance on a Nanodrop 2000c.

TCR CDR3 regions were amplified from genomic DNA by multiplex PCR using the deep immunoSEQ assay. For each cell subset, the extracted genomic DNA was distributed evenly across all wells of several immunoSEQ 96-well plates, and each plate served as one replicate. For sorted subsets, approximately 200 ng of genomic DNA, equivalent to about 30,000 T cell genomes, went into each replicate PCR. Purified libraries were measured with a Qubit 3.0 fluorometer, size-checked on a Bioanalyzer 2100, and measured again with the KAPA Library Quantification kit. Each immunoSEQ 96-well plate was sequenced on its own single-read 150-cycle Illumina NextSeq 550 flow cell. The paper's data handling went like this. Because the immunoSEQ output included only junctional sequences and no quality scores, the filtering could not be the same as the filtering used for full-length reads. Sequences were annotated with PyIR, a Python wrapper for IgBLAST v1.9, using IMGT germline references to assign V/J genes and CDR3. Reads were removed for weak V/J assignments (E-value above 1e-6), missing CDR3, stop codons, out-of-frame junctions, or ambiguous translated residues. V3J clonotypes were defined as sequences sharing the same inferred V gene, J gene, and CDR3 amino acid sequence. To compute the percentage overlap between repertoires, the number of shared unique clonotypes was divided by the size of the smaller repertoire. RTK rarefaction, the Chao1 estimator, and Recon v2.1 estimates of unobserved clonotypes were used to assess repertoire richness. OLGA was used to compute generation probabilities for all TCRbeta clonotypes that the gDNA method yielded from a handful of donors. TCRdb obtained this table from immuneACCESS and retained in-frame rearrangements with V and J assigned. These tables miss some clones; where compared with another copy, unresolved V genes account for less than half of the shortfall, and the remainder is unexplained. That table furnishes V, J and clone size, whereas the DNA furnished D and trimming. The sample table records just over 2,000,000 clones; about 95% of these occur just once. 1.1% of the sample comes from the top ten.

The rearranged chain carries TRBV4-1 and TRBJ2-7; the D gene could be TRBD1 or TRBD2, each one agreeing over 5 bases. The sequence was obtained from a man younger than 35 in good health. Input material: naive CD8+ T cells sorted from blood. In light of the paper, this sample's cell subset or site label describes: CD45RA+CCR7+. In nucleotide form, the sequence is TGCGCCAGCAGCCAAAACGTGGGGGCCTACGAGCAGTACTTC. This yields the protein CASSQNVGAYEQYF.